The clone carrying this T cell receptor beta chain was found once. CDR1 and CDR2 (germline): SGHKS, YYEKEE (reference sequence). This CDR3 region has 17 residues. V lost 4 bases and J lost 1; bases outside the gene matches: 11. The data originate from a study of control samples from healthy donors and cancer patients. Produced via immunoSEQ multiplex PCR; TCRdb's table is partial and in-frame only. The sample yields approximately 120,000 clones, roughly 91% seen once. The chain couples TRBV5-5 to TRBJ1-3, with TRBD1 identical over 7 bases. Source material: blood. The source of this sequence is a woman between 50 and 59 years old in good health. In nucleotides, the CDR3 is TGTGCCAGCAGCCCGATAGCGGGACAGATATCTGGAAACACCATATATTTT. Its translation is CASSPIAGQISGNTIYF.